Each of the 21 T cell receptor delta chains below was sequenced from the same sample in a study of gamma-delta chains in newborns, infants, children. TCRdb re-called the reads via CATT. The sample has fewer than 6,000 delta-chain clones, 3% to 4.5% seen once; the top ten hold less than 9.5%. Material: blood. The origin of the receptors is a child who was a newborn, infant or young child, either healthy, febrile or measles-vaccinated (not recorded which).

Only a few counts were recorded for this clone. A much larger clone differs by one base, so this may be a read error. The CDR3, as DNA: TGTGCCTGTGGCACCGGGGATACCAGCTCCTGGGACACCCGACAGATGTTTTTC. Residues: CACGTGDTSSWDTRQMFF. This chain joins TRDV2 and TRDJ3; 8 bases map to TRDD3. From germline, CDR1 is GEAIGNYY and CDR2 EKD. This CDR3 contains 18 residues.

This clone has just a few counts. TCRdb shows a much larger clone's protein in place of this DNA's translation, and the two differ at residue 13, likely through a read error; the protein shown is translated from the DNA. The V call is TRDV1, the J call TRDJ3; 8 bases match TRDD3. This CDR3 spans 18 amino acids. CDR1 is TSWWSYY, CDR2 QGS, per germline. The CDR3 sequence is CALGELWGSSWDIRQMFF. As DNA, the CDR3 is TGTGCTCTTGGGGAACTCTGGGGGAGCTCCTGGGACATCCGACAGATGTTTTTC.

This clone was recorded a few times. With a much larger clone just one base away, this may be a read error. The same CDR3 also results from other DNA sequences found in this sample. The chain recombines TRDV1 with TRDJ1; 10 nucleotides agree with TRDD3. CDR3 size: 22 residues. Germline values: CDR1 TSWWSYY, CDR2 QGS. For the CDR3, the DNA is TGTGCTCTCGGGGAACTCGGGCTACGGGGGGATACGAAATTAAGTTGGACCGATAAACTCATCTTT. It specifies CALGELGLRGDTKLSWTDKLIF.

This clone is medium-sized (0.01 to 0.1%) by share. The V call is TRDV1, the J call TRDJ1; 8 bases agree with TRDD3. CDR1 is TSWWSYY and CDR2 is QGS in the germline V gene. The CDR3 loop spans 21 amino acids. The V gene end was trimmed by 5 bases and the J gene end by 0 bases; junction bases not matched to a gene: 23. CDR3 coding DNA: TGTGCTCTTGGGCCCCGGCCTTCCCCGTACTGGGGGCCCCGATACACCGATAAACTCATCTTT. Protein product: CALGPRPSPYWGPRYTDKLIF.

This clone turned up a few times. Since a far larger clone is one base different, this is likely a read error. Additional DNA sequences in this sample encode the identical CDR3. The J gene is TRDJ1, the V gene TRDV1; D remains unclear. This CDR3 has 19 amino acids. Germline V gene data show CDR1 as TSWWSYY and CDR2 as QGS. This CDR3 is CALGELGLFLTPYTDKLIF. The CDR3 nucleotides are TGTGCTCTTGGGGAACTAGGACTCTTTCTGACCCCGTACACCGATAAGCTCATCTTT.

In its sample, this clone was seen a few times. With only one base between it and a far larger clone, this is likely a read error. The sample holds other DNA sequences that translate to the same CDR3. The rearrangement joins TRDV2 to TRDJ1, with 10 bases fitting TRDD3. With 7 bases clipped from V and 0 bases from J, the junction kept 10 bases outside the gene matches. The CDR3 runs 16 residues. Germline values: CDR1 GEAIGNYY, CDR2 EKD. CDR3 coding DNA: TGTGCCTGCGACCCGATAACTGGGGGATACACCGATAAACTCATCTTT. It codes for CACDPITGGYTDKLIF.

About this clone itself: Mismatch with germline at one junction end may stem from a read error. This chain links TRDV1 with TRDJ2, with D perhaps matching TRDD2 or TRDD3 (9 bases each). The CDR3 runs 25 residues. The germline CDR1 and CDR2 sequences are TSWWSYY and QGS. CDR3 protein: CALGERRPSYSVLGDLKSLTAHLFF. The DNA for the CDR3 is TGTGCTCTTGGGGAACGTCGGCCTTCCTACTCGGTGCTGGGGGATCTAAAATCTTTGACAGCACACCTCTTCTTT.

On this clone: The TCRdb record carries a much larger clone's protein, which differs from this DNA's translation at residue 5; a read error is the likely cause, and the protein listed here is the DNA translation. The chain links TRDV3 to TRDJ1; TRDD3 matches at 12 bases. CDR1 and CDR2 from the germline V gene are TVYSNPD and GDNSRS (reference sequence). V gave up 4 bases and J gave up 0 bases; unmatched junction bases: 9. There are 16 residues in the CDR3. In nucleotides, the CDR3 is TGTGCCTCCGCCTTCCTGGGGGATACGGACACCGATAAACTCATCTTT. Protein sequence: CASAFLGDTDTDKLIF.

Notes on this clone: A single base separates this from a much larger clone, so it may be a read error. The same CDR3 can be traced to other DNA sequences in this sample. This chain links TRDV1 with TRDJ1; 11 nucleotides agree with TRDD3. The CDR3 sequence is 18 residues long. Germline CDR1 reads TSWWSYY; CDR2 reads QGS. The CDR3 protein is CALGDPLRTGGYADKLIF. The CDR3 DNA reads TGTGCCCTTGGGGACCCCCTCCGTACTGGGGGATATGCCGATAAACTCATCTTT.

This clone counts as medium-sized. Other DNA variants within this sample encode the same CDR3. DNA for the CDR3: TGTGCTCTTGGGGAAGTAGATGGGATAGCTTTGACAGCACAACTCTTCTTT. Translation gives CALGEVDGIALTAQLFF. This sequence joins TRDV1 and TRDJ2, with D possibly being TRDD3 (6 bases). Germline CDR1 TSWWSYY, CDR2 QGS. The CDR3 covers 17 residues. The V end lost 2 bases, the J end lost 0 bases, and 13 bases lay between the germline ends.

Points on this clone: This sequence is one base from a far larger clone and is likely a read error. This same CDR3 is encoded by further DNA sequences in the sample. The chain joins TRDV2 to TRDJ3, with 11 bases lining up with TRDD3. The CDR3 has 21 residues. Germline V gene sequence: CDR1 GEAIGNYY, CDR2 EKD. V lost 0 bases to trimming and J lost 0 bases; unmatched junction nucleotides: 9. The DNA for the CDR3 is TGTGCCTGTGACACCGGTGGGGGATACGCGGGGAGCTCCTGGGACACCCGACAGATGTTTTTC. It codes for CACDTGGGYAGSSWDTRQMFF.

About this clone: A far larger clone is one nucleotide away, so this likely arose from a read error. Other nucleotide sequences in the sample specify the same CDR3. The chain recombines TRDV1 with TRDJ2; D remains ambiguous. CDR3 length equals 19 residues. CDR1 is TSWWSYY and CDR2 is QGS in the germline V gene. CDR3 bases: TGTGCTCTTGGGAACTCCTCGTCGTTCCCATACTGCTCCTCAGCACAACTCTTCTTC. This translates into CALGNSSSFPYCSSAQLFF.

This clone was observed a handful of times. The genes are TRDV1 and TRDJ1, with D possibly matching TRDD3 (8 bases). This CDR3 contains 20 residues. The germline V gene encodes CDR1 TSWWSYY and CDR2 QGS. Trimming took 2 bases from V and 2 from J, leaving 27 bases between them. In DNA form, the CDR3 reads TGTGCTCTTGGGGAAACAATTATTCCTACGGGGATACTAAGGACCGATAAACTCATCTTT. Amino acid sequence: CALGETIIPTGILRTDKLIF.

Comments on this clone: It is likely a read error: a sequence one base away is far more abundant. Within the sample, other DNA sequences also encode this same CDR3. The chain carries TRDV1 and TRDJ1, with 9 positions matching TRDD2. Germline-derived CDR1 and CDR2 are TSWWSYY and QGS. This CDR3 has 26 amino acids. V lost 0 bases to trimming and J lost 0 bases; unmatched junction nucleotides: 32. The CDR3 region has the DNA TGTGCTCTTGGGGAACTATGGGCCCTGCGGCCTTCCTACCTTATTACTGGAGGCAGGTACACCGATAAACTCATCTTT. This gives the protein CALGELWALRPSYLITGGRYTDKLIF.

This clone was found a few times. The amino acid sequence in TCRdb belongs to a much larger clone and departs from this DNA's translation at residue 11, likely a sequencing read error; the sequence shown is translated from the DNA. CDR3 DNA sequence: TGTGCTCTTGGGGAACGCTTCCTAAGGGGAGCAGCACAACTCTTCTTT. Translated, it gives CALGERFLRGAAQLFF. The chain couples TRDV1 to TRDJ2; 7 bases agree with TRDD2. The germline gives CDR1 TSWWSYY, CDR2 QGS. The CDR3 has 16 amino acids. Trimming at V came to 1 base and at J to 6 bases, leaving 8 bases not matched to a gene.

For this clone: A single base separates this from a much larger clone, so it may be a read error. This sequence joins TRDV1 and TRDJ1; D may correspond to TRDD2 or TRDD3 (6 bases each). Germline V gene sequence: CDR1 TSWWSYY, CDR2 QGS. The CDR3 totals 22 residues. Between the trimmed V and J ends, which lost 0 bases and 1 base, there was a span of 30 bases. The CDR3 here is CALGELNTSLYCGIDGTDKLIF. In DNA form, the CDR3 reads TGTGCTCTTGGGGAACTTAACACTTCCTTGTACTGTGGGATAGACGGCACCGATAAACTCATCTTT.

This clone was seen more than once but under ten times. A read error likely explains this, since a far larger clone differs by one base. V gene TRDV2 combines with J gene TRDJ2; perhaps TRDD2 as D (6 bases). CDR3 length equals 18 residues. V lost 3 bases, J lost 6 bases, and 25 bases lay in between. CDR1 GEAIGNYY and CDR2 EKD come from the germline V gene. CDR3 DNA: TGTGCCTGTGACCCCATTCCTAACCGTCTGGCTCTGGCAGCACAACTCTTCTTT. Residues: CACDPIPNRLALAAQLFF.

This clone showed up just a few times. This DNA's translation differs at residue 11 from TCRdb's protein, which comes from a much larger clone; a read error is likely, and the protein shown is translated from the DNA. This chain uses TRDV1 with TRDJ2; weak D call: TRDD3 (6 bases). The CDR3 runs 19 residues. Deletions cut 5 bases from V and 3 bases from J, with 25 bases between. The germline gives CDR1 TSWWSYY, CDR2 QGS. CDR3 DNA sequence: TGTGCTCTTGGGAACTTCGCGAGTCGGGGGACTAAGGTGACAGCACAACTCTTCTTT. This sequence encodes CALGNFASRGTKVTAQLFF.

Of note for this clone: TCRdb pairs this DNA with a much larger clone's protein that differs at residue 8, likely a read error; the protein shown was translated from the DNA. J is TRDJ1 and V is TRDV3; 10 bases fit TRDD3. Germline V lookup: CDR1 TVYSNPD, CDR2 GDNSRS (reference sequence). This CDR3 is 17 amino acids long. Trimming at V came to 2 bases and at J to 0 bases, leaving 12 bases not matched to a gene. The CDR3, as DNA: TGTGCCTTTCCGCTGGGGGATAGGGAGGAGTACACCGATAAACTCATCTTT. It codes for CAFPLGDREEYTDKLIF.

This clone is large. Other nucleotide sequences in the sample specify the same CDR3. This chain joins TRDV1 and TRDJ3; 7 bases line up with TRDD3. Germline V gene sequence: CDR1 TSWWSYY, CDR2 QGS. The junction had 0 bases not matched to a gene; V was cut back by 4 bases and J by 0 bases. This CDR3 contains 16 residues. CDR3 amino acids: CALGGGYSWDTRQMFF. The CDR3 DNA follows: TGTGCTCTTGGGGGGGGATACTCCTGGGACACCCGACAGATGTTTTTC.

Concerning this clone itself: This may arise from a read error, as a much more abundant clone is one base away. This sequence joins TRDV3 and TRDJ3, with D possibly being TRDD2 or TRDD3 (8 bases each). The germline V gene encodes CDR1 TVYSNPD and CDR2 GDNSRS (reference sequence). The CDR3 loop spans 22 amino acids. Trimming stripped 5 bases from V and 0 bases from J, with 32 bases between. The CDR3 here is CALGGASYLLGASSWDTRQMFF. For the CDR3, the DNA is TGTGCCCTTGGTGGAGCTTCCTACTTACTGGGGGCCAGCTCCTGGGACACCCGACAGATGTTTTTC.